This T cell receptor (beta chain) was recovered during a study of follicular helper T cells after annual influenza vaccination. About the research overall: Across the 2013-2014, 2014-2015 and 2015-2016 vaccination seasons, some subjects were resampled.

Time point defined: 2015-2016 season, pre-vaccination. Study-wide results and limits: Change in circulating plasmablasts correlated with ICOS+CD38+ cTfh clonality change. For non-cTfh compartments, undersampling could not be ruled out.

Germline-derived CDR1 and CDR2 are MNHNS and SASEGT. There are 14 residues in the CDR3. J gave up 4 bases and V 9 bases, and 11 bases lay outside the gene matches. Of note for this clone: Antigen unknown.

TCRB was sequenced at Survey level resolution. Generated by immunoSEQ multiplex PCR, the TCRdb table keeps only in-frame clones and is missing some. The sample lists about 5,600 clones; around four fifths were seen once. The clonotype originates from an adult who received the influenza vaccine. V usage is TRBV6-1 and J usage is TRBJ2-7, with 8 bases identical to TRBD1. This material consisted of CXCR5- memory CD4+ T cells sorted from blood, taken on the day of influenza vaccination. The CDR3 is CASSYGTGPYEQYF. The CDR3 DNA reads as TGTGCCAGTTCCTACGGGACAGGACCGTACGAGCAGTACTTC.